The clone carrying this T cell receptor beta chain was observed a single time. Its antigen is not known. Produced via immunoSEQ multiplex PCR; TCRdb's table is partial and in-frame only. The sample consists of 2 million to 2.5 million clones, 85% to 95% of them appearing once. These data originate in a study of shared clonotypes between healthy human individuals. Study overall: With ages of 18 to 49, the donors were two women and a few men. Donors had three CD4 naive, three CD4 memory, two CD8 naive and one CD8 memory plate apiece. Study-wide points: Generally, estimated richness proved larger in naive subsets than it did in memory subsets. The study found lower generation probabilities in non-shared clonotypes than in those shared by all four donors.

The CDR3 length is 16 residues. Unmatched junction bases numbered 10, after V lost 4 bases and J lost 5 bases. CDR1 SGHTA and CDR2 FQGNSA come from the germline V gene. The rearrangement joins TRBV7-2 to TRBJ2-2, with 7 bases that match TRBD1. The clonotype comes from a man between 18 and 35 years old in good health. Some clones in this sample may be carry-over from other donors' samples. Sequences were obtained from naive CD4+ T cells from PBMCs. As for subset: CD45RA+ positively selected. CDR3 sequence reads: CASSSGQGVGTGELFF. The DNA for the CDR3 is TGTGCCAGCAGCTCCGGCCAGGGGGTTGGGACCGGGGAGCTGTTTTTT.